The following is a T cell receptor (beta chain) sequence with its context. The data are from a study of T cell changes during pregnancy in multiple sclerosis. TCRdb keeps only in-frame clones here, not all; method: immunoSEQ multiplex PCR. The data show under 50,000 clones, with about 90% seen just once and 20% to 30% held by the top ten. The CDR3 covers 14 residues. Germline CDR1 and CDR2: SGHRS and YFSETQ. V dropped 1 base and J dropped 5 bases, with 12 bases sitting between them. The source is a female donor with multiple sclerosis, enrolled in a pregnancy study. V is TRBV5-1 and J is TRBJ1-1, with a weak D call TRBD1 (5 bases). The sample consisted of CD8+ T cells from peripheral blood mononuclear cells, taken before pregnancy. CDR3 loop: CASSLWGGGTEAFF. DNA of the CDR3: TGCGCCAGCAGCTTGTGGGGGGGAGGAACTGAAGCTTTCTTT.